These 29 T cell receptor beta chains share one sample of origin, sequenced in a study of monozygotic twins with inflammatory bowel disease. TCRdb reanalyzed the 5' RACE reads, giving one entry per CDR3 protein sequence and no DNA. The sample has more than 110,000 distinct CDR3 sequences; the top ten hold around 1.2%. The sample taken for sequencing was blood. Receptors originate from a human donor with ulcerative colitis or Crohn's disease, or a healthy co-twin of an affected twin (not recorded which).

The chain uses TRBV13 and TRBJ1-1; with no DNA, the TCRdb D assignment of TRBD1 cannot be verified. The CDR3 is 13 residues long. The V gene's germline CDR1 is PRHDT and CDR2 FYEKMQ (reference sequence). The CDR3 region is CASRATGHTEAFF. Combining the CDR3 with reference TRBV13 and TRBJ1-1 gives the whole variable domain AAGVIQSPRHLIKEKRETATLKCYPIPRHDTVYWYQQGPGQDPQFLISFYEKMQSDKGSIPDRFSAQQFSDYHSELNMSSLELGDSALYFCASRATGHTEAFFGQGTRLTVV.

The chain combines TRBV29-1 with TRBJ1-5. Germline CDR1 is SQVTM and CDR2 is ANQGSEA. The CDR3 extends over 13 amino acids. CDR3 amino acids: CSVGGGLLQPQHF.

The V and J genes are TRBV9 and TRBJ1-1. Germline V gene data show CDR1 as SGDLS and CDR2 as YYNGEE. The CDR3 is 14 residues long. The CDR3 reads CASSVGAGRTEAFF.

The V call is TRBV20-1, the J call TRBJ1-2; checking the TCRdb D call of TRBD1 is not possible without DNA. Germline-derived CDR1 and CDR2 are DFQATT and SNEGSKA (reference sequence). The CDR3 loop spans 15 amino acids. The CDR3 protein is CSATPFDRVRKGYTF.

This chain uses TRBV6-2 or TRBV6-3 with TRBJ2-1; TCRdb designates TRBD2, a call that cannot be tested without DNA. Germline V gene lookup returns CDR1 MNHEY and CDR2 SVGEGT. This CDR3 comprises 15 residues. CDR3 sequence: CATQKAGPSYNEQFF.

This chain uses TRBV5-1 with TRBJ2-5; the D call from TCRdb, TRBD2, cannot be confirmed without DNA. Germline V gives CDR1 SGHRS, CDR2 YFSETQ. This CDR3 spans 13 amino acids. The CDR3: CASGRTGQETQYF. The full variable domain, in which reference TRBV5-1 and TRBJ2-5 provide the parts outside the CDR3, is KAGVTQTPRYLIKTRGQQVTLSCSPISGHRSVSWYQQTPGQGLQFLFEYFSETQRNKGNFPGRFSGRQFSNSRSEMNVSTLELGDSALYLCASGRTGQETQYFGPGTRLLVL.

Here the CDR3 reads CASSEFGRGRDEQYF. V is TRBV6-1 and J is TRBJ2-7; absent DNA, TCRdb's TRBD2 call cannot be checked. The CDR3 totals 15 residues. Per germline, CDR1 MNHNS and CDR2 SASEGT.

This chain joins TRBV27 and TRBJ2-7; TCRdb reports TRBD2, a call that lacks DNA to check it against. CDR3 length: 13 residues. The germline V gene encodes CDR1 MNHEY and CDR2 SMNVEV (reference sequence). This CDR3 is CASSLESSVEQYF.

Here the CDR3 reads CASSENRQTYGYTF. The chain couples TRBV6-1 to TRBJ1-2; the D call from TCRdb, TRBD1, cannot be confirmed without DNA. The germline CDR1 and CDR2 sequences are MNHNS and SASEGT. The CDR3 has 14 residues.

CDR3 region: CASSYSELGTGELFF. The chain joins TRBV6-5 to TRBJ2-2. Per the germline V gene, CDR1 is MNHEY and CDR2 is SVGAGI. The CDR3 loop spans 15 amino acids.

This rearrangement joins TRBV7-9 to TRBJ2-5. The CDR3 spans 16 residues. Germline values: CDR1 SEHNR, CDR2 FQNEAQ (reference sequence). CDR3 in amino acids: CASSLLTSKPQETQYF.

The chain employs TRBV20-1 and TRBJ2-7; TCRdb outputs TRBD1, but without DNA this stays unchecked. This CDR3 has 13 amino acids. In germline, CDR1 is DFQATT, CDR2 SNEGSKA (reference sequence). The CDR3 loop reads CSATRTVIYEQYF.

This rearrangement joins TRBV28 to TRBJ2-1. This CDR3 is 15 amino acids long. Germline assignment: CDR1 MDHEN and CDR2 SYDVKM. This CDR3 is CASSDWTGLYNEQFF.

The chain uses TRBV7-8 and TRBJ1-2; the TCRdb call, TRBD1, lacks DNA for checking. The CDR3 is 14 amino acids. The germline gives CDR1 SGHVS, CDR2 FQNEAQ. The CDR3 loop is CASSPTLGRRGYTF. Full variable domain (rest looked up from reference TRBV7-8 and TRBJ1-2): GAGVSQSPRYKVAKRGQDVALRCDPISGHVSLFWYQQALGQGPEFLTYFQNEAQLDKSGLPSDRFFAERPEGSVSTLKIQRTQQEDSAVYLCASSPTLGRRGYTFGSGTRLTVV.

This chain connects TRBV30 to TRBJ2-6. The germline V gene encodes CDR1 GTSNPN and CDR2 SVGIG (reference sequence). The CDR3 totals 15 residues. The CDR3 loop is CAWSGGISGANVLTF.

The V gene is TRBV18, the J gene TRBJ2-3; TCRdb lists TRBD2, though no DNA is available to test this call. Germline CDR1 and CDR2: KGHSH and LQKENI. The CDR3 has 17 amino acids. The CDR3 loop reads CASSPTTSGRSTDTQYF.

Here the CDR3 reads CASSQDGAADTDTQYF. The rearrangement links TRBV4-3 to TRBJ2-3; TCRdb lists TRBD1, though no DNA is available to test this call. This CDR3 comprises 16 residues. Germline CDR1 reads LGHNA; CDR2 reads YSLEER.

This chain joins TRBV20-1 and TRBJ2-1; absent DNA, TCRdb's TRBD2 call cannot be checked. The CDR3 is made up of 12 amino acids. Germline V lookup: CDR1 DFQATT, CDR2 SNEGSKA (reference sequence). Here the CDR3 reads CSASLIGGEQFF.

The chain joins TRBV10-3 to TRBJ1-2; TCRdb gives TRBD1 as the D gene, but with no DNA this cannot be confirmed. Germline CDR1 and CDR2: ENHRY and SYGVKD. The CDR3 contains 15 residues. CDR3 amino acids: CANVWGQLTNYGYTF.

The chain recombines TRBV28 with TRBJ1-2. The CDR3 runs 13 residues. Germline values: CDR1 MDHEN, CDR2 SYDVKM. The CDR3 loop reads CASSSGGVYGYTF.

The chain uses TRBV24-1 and TRBJ2-3. The CDR3 is 12 amino acids. CDR1 and CDR2 from the germline V gene are KGHDR and SFDVKD. CDR3 amino acids: CATSESTDTQYF.

This chain joins TRBV21-1 and TRBJ1-1; TCRdb selects TRBD1, and the lack of DNA leaves this call unchecked. TRBV21-1 is assigned pseudogene status. The CDR3 runs 16 residues. Here the CDR3 reads CASSKDLALLNTEAFF.

The CDR3 loop reads CATSAQGATDTQYF. V and J are TRBV24-1 and TRBJ2-3; TCRdb reports TRBD1, a call that lacks DNA to check it against. Germline assignment: CDR1 KGHDR and CDR2 SFDVKD. This CDR3 is built from 14 residues.

This chain uses TRBV7-2 with TRBJ1-1. The germline CDR1 and CDR2 sequences are SGHTA and FQGNSA. This CDR3 has 14 residues. The CDR3 region is CASSLVSRNTEAFF.

The rearrangement uses TRBV20-1 and TRBJ2-7; TCRdb names TRBD1, which stays unverified in the absence of DNA. The CDR3 is 12 amino acids. CDR1 is DFQATT, CDR2 SNEGSKA, per germline (reference sequence). The CDR3 sequence is CSVPTGTYEQYF.

The V gene is TRBV12-5, the J gene TRBJ2-1; the TRBD2 assignment by TCRdb is unverifiable without DNA. Germline V gene data show CDR1 as LGHNT and CDR2 as FRNRAP. The CDR3 covers 16 residues. CDR3 loop: CASGWTSESAYNEQFF.

V gene TRBV10-3 combines with J gene TRBJ1-2. Looked up from germline, CDR1 is ENHRY and CDR2 is SYGVKD. The CDR3 runs 13 residues. The CDR3 reads CAINDGQGPGYTF.

V usage is TRBV27 and J usage is TRBJ1-1; the TRBD1 assignment by TCRdb is unverifiable without DNA. Germline V CDR1 and CDR2: MNHEY, SMNVEV (reference sequence). The CDR3 covers 15 residues. CDR3 sequence: CASSTTGALNTEAFF.

The gene calls are TRBV12-3 or TRBV12-4 and TRBJ2-3; TCRdb gives TRBD2 as the D gene, but with no DNA this cannot be confirmed. This CDR3 has 18 amino acids. The CDR3 protein is CASSFRLAGVASTDTQYF.